This T cell receptor beta chain emerged from a study of shared clonotypes between healthy human individuals. Background on the study: Samples came from two female and a few male donors aged 18 to 49. Points from the study as a whole: Clonotype sharing among donors, it was expected, would be affected by sequencing depth. Blood was the sole source, and tissue repertoires probably differ.

V shed 3 bases and J 5 bases; nucleotides not matched to a gene: 10. The germline V gene encodes CDR1 LNHNV and CDR2 YYDKDF (reference sequence). The CDR3 has 16 amino acids. As to this clone: Its target is unknown.

The deep-level immunoSEQ assay was used. Measured with immunoSEQ multiplex PCR; TCRdb has only the in-frame clones, and not every one. The sample records about 510,000 clones, about four fifths being singletons. This chain uses TRBV15 with TRBJ2-3; TRBD2 agrees at 8 bases. The clonotype comes from a woman between 40 and 55 years old in good health. Some clones in this sample may be carry-over from other donors' samples. Sequencing was done on a sample of PBMCs. CDR3 sequence: CATSRSDGRAQDTQYF. The CDR3, as DNA: TGTGCCACCAGCAGGTCGGACGGGAGGGCCCAAGATACGCAGTATTTT.